This T cell receptor beta chain derives from a study of T cell repertoires in cytomegalovirus infection (dated by TCRdb to the late 2010s). Background for the entire study: Because public TCR beta signatures pointed to carriage of CMV infection together with the matching HLA type, the HLA type of each donor mattered for the analysis. Results and caveats for the whole study, not just this receptor: In both this cohort and an independent cohort of more than 350 donors, the cumulative frequency of public TCR beta family members distinguished carriers of CMV infection plus the relevant HLA type. In the ex vivo response, HLA-C-restricted CMV-specific TCR beta clonotypes were dominant, and in two of eight donors the single most frequent clonotype came from this HLA-C-restricted group.

Sequencing took place on an Illumina HiSeq 1500. In TCRdb, the public reads were trimmed at Q25 with fastp and aligned with MiXCR, with productive beta chains retained. When rows share a CDR3 protein, they turn into one entry using the most common DNA and genes. A total of a few hundred thousand distinct CDR3 sequences appear in this sample, over 7.5% of them only once. The ten largest clones take up 3.5% to 4.5% of the sample. This clonotype was found many times. No cognate antigen has been identified for it. Base qualities are not provided; no much larger clone lies one nucleotide away. V loses 0 bases, J loses 7 bases, and the germline ends lie 13 bases apart. CDR1 SGHVS and CDR2 FQNEAQ are derived from the germline V gene. There are 15 amino acids in the CDR3, from cysteine to phenylalanine inclusive. The CDR3 DNA has 45 bases and is translated from base 1.

The sequence came from a human donor in good health (CMV status not recorded). Some clones in this sample may be carry-over from other donors' samples. Here the chain combines TRBV7-8 and TRBJ2-1, with TRBD1 as a weak D call on 6 bases. Sequenced: PBMCs. The DNA sequence follows: TGTGCCAGCAGCTTAGCCGGTTCCACAGGGAATGAGCAGTTCTTC. Its amino acids are CASSLAGSTGNEQFF.